This T cell receptor (beta chain) is drawn from a study of monozygotic twins with inflammatory bowel disease. There were roughly 4,000 ng of total RNA used for each TCR library. TCRdb re-called the 5' RACE reads, yielding one record per CDR3 amino acid sequence without DNA. The sample yields around 450,000 distinct CDR3 sequences, of which the top ten take up approximately 2.4%. Blood samples of about 2.5 ml were drawn from every donor. The germline CDR1 and CDR2 sequences are MNHEY and SVGAGI. The CDR3 totals 13 residues. The receptor's source is a human donor with ulcerative colitis or Crohn's disease, or a healthy co-twin of an affected twin (not recorded which). The chain joins TRBV6-5 to TRBJ2-2. The sequencing sample was made of blood. This CDR3 is CASSLGSSGELFF.